This T cell receptor beta chain was captured by sequencing in a study of shared clonotypes between healthy human individuals. This clone was counted many times. The germline gives CDR1 MNHEY, CDR2 SMNVEV (reference sequence). V was pared by 5 bases and J by 1 base, with 7 bases of the junction left unmatched. The CDR3 is 15 amino acids. In the study's own analysis: Because ImmunoSEQ provided only junction sequences with no quality scores, the filtering differed. Here immunoSEQ multiplex PCR was the method, and the copy in TCRdb shows in-frame clones only, minus some. That table furnishes V, J and clone size, whereas the DNA furnished D and trimming. The sample lists 80,000 to 100,000 clones, around 68% seen once, with approximately 46% in the top ten.

The material sequenced was memory CD8+ T cells sorted from blood. Subset here: CD45RO+ cells pooled with CCR7-negative TemRA cells. The rearrangement joins TRBV27 to TRBJ2-7; 8 nucleotides line up with TRBD1. This TCR was sampled from a man aged 25 to 40 in good health. As DNA, the CDR3 is TGTGCCAGCAGTCGGAAGGGACAGGCTTCCTACGAGCAGTACTTC. Its translation: CASSRKGQASYEQYF.